The clone carrying this T cell receptor (beta chain) was counted only a few times. CDR3 length: 13 amino acids. V was cut by 2 bases and J by 2 bases, with 6 bases left in between. The germline V gene encodes CDR1 MGHRA and CDR2 YSYEKL. A lack of ophthalmopathy progression within 18 months defined stable Graves' hyperthyroidism. Patients aged 18 to 65 had newly diagnosed hyperthyroidism of under 2 months' duration. RNA transcripts provided the source from which TCR beta CDR3 regions were amplified. HTBI primers were employed in a first-round RT-PCR of the TCR CDR3. MiXCR, run by TCRdb on the multiplex PCR reads, gives a single entry per CDR3 protein. The sample lists 380,000 or so distinct CDR3 sequences, roughly 13% occurring once. This sample stems from a study of T cells in Graves' hyperthyroidism and ophthalmopathy.

The TCR comes from a woman aged 25-40 years with Graves' hyperthyroidism. Sample: blood. The chain couples TRBV4-1 to TRBJ2-5; the D is unclear. The DNA for the CDR3 is TGCGCCAGCAGCCAACTAGAGCAAGAGACCCAGTACTTC. The encoded protein is CASSQLEQETQYF.